This TCR beta chain was profiled in a study of blood T cells in healthy people across ages. The overall study: In model experiments, template switching was able to capture about one barcoded beta molecule for every two T cells that were present.

Of note for this clonotype: This may be a read error, as it is one base from a much larger clone.

This CDR3 is 13 amino acids long. V was shortened by 10 bases and J by 3 bases, with 16 bases between the two germline ends. Germline-derived CDR1 and CDR2 are ENHRY and SYGVKD. The second PCR ran roughly 7 to 12 cycles with a sample-barcoded 5' primer and J-beta primers. TCRdb independently ran MiXCR on the 5' RACE reads; one entry per CDR3 protein. The sample carries fewer than 2,000,000 distinct CDR3 sequences, about two fifths recorded once. Sequencing used blood. The receptor comes from a human donor in good health. The V call is TRBV10-3, the J call TRBJ2-7; possible D gene TRBD1, 6 bases. The CDR3 region has the DNA TGTGCCACCGCCGGGACACCCGGCTACGAGCAGTACTTC. This gives the protein CATAGTPGYEQYF.